This TCR beta chain stems from a study of cytomegalovirus exposure and HLA in healthy donors. On the study more broadly: In an earlier analysis, 95 million to 140 million unique TCR beta sequences were found from about 190 million T cells.

Whole-study results and caveats: It has been reported that TCR beta sequences accurately predicted the HLA-A and HLA-B alleles of most subjects. Highest at DRB1 and lowest at HLA-C, TCR association rates differed among HLA loci in a later analysis. What was likely a sequencing artifact was a cluster of highly shared sequence variants.

Details on this clone: Antigen specificity is unknown.

In the PCR, 60 Vbeta and 13 Jbeta primers were used. TCRdb keeps only in-frame clones here, not all; method: immunoSEQ multiplex PCR. The sample holds some 200,000 clones, under 90% seen once. Germline V gene sequence: CDR1 MNHEY, CDR2 SMNVEV (reference sequence). CDR3 length: 13 amino acids. The sequenced sample consisted of PBMCs. The sequence was collected from a boy between 2 and 10 years old in good health and CMV-seronegative. This chain connects TRBV27 to TRBJ2-5; D is undetermined. The J call could be wrong; TRBJ2-7 is a better fit for the DNA end. CDR3 sequence: CASSLYSSYEQYF. The CDR3 coding sequence is TGTGCCAGCAGTTTATACAGCTCCTACGAGCAGTACTTC.